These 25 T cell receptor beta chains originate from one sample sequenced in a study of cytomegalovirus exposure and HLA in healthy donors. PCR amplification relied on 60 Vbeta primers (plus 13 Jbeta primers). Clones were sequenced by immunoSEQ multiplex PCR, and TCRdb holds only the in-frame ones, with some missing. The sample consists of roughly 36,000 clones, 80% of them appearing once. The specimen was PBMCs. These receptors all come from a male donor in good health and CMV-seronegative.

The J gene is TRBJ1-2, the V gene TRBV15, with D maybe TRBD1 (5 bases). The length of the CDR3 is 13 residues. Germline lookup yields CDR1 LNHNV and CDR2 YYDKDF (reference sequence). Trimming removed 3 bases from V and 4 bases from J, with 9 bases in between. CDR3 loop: CATSSGHLYGYTF. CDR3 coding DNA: TGTGCCACCAGCAGCGGACACCTCTATGGCTACACCTTC.

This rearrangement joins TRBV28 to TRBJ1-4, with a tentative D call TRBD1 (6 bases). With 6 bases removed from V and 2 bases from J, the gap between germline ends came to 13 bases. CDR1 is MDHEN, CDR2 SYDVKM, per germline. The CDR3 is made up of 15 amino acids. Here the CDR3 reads CASSLWTVTNEKLFF. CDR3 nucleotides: TGTGCCAGCAGCCTTTGGACAGTCACTAATGAAAAACTGTTTTTT.

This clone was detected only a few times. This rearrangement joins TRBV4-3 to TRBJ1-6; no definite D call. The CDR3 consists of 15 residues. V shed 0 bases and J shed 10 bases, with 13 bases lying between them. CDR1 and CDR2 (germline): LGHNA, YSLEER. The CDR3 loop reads CASSQEWRSRSPLHF. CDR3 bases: TGCGCCAGCAGCCAAGAGTGGAGGAGTAGGTCACCCCTCCACTTT.

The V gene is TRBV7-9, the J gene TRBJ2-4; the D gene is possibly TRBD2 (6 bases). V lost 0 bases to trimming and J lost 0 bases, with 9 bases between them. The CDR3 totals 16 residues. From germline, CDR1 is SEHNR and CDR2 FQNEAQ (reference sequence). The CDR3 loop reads CASSLAQGLAKNIQYF. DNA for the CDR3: TGTGCCAGCAGCTTAGCTCAGGGACTAGCCAAAAACATTCAGTACTTC.

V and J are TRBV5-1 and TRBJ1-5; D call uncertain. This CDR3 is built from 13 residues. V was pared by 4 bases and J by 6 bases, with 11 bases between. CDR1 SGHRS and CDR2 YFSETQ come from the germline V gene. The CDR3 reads CASSPGSGQPQHF. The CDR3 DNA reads TGCGCCAGCAGCCCCGGTTCGGGTCAGCCCCAGCATTTT.

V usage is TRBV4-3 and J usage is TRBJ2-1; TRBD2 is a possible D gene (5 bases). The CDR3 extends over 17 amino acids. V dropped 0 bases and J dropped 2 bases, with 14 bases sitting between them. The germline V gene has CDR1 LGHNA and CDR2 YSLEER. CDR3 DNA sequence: TGCGCCAGCAGCCAAGATGCGGGTGATAGCCCCTACAATGAGCAGTTCTTC. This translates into CASSQDAGDSPYNEQFF.

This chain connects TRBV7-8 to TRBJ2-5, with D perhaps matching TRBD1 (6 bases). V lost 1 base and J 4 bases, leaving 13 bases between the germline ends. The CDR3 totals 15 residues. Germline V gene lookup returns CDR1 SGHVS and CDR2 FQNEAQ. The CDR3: CASSLGRGSGETQYF. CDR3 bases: TGTGCCAGCAGCTTAGGCAGGGGAAGTGGAGAGACCCAGTACTTC.

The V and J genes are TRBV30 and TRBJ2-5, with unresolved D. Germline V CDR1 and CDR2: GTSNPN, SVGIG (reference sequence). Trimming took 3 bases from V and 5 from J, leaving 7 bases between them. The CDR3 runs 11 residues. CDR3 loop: CAWRELETQYF. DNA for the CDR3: TGTGCCTGGAGAGAGTTGGAGACCCAGTACTTC.

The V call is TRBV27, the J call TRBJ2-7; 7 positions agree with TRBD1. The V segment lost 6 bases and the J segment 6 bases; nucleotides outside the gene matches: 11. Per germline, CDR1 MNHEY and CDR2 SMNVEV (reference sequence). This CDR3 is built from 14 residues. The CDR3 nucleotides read TGTGCCAGCAGCCTAGGGACAGAGGTTGGCGAGCAGTACTTC. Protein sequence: CASSLGTEVGEQYF.

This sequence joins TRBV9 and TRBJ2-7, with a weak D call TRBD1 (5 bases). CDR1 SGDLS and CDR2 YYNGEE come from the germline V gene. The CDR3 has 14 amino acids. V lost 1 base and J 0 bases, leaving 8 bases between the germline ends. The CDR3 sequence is CASSVQGDSYEQYF. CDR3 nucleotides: TGTGCCAGCAGCGTACAAGGGGACTCCTACGAGCAGTACTTC.

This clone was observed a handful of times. This chain's CDR3 is CASSFGTPRNTIYF. The DNA of the CDR3 is TGTGCCAGCAGCTTCGGGACACCTCGAAACACCATATATTTT. This chain connects TRBV5-8 to TRBJ1-3, with D maybe TRBD1 (6 bases). CDR1 is SGHTS, CDR2 YDEGEE, per germline. Trimming took off 2 bases at V and 5 bases at J, with 11 bases between the two ends. The CDR3 has 14 amino acids.

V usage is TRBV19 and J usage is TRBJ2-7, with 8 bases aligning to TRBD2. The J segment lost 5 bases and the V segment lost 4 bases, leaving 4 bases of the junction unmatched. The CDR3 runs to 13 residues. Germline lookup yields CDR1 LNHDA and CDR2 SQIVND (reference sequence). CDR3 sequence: CASSRNGRDEQYF. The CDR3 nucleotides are TGTGCCAGTAGTAGAAACGGGAGGGACGAGCAGTACTTC.

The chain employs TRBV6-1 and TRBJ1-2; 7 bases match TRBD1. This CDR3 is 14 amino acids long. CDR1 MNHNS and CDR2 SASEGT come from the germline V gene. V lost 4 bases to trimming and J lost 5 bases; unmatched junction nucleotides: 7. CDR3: CASSGTGTAYGYTF. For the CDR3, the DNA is TGTGCCAGCAGTGGCACCGGGACAGCGTATGGCTACACCTTC.

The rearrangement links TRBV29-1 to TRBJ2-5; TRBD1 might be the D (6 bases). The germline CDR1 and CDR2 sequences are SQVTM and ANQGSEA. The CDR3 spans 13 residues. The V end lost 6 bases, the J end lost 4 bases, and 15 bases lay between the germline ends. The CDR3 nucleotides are TGCAGCGTGGGAAACAGGGTGGGAGAGACCCAGTACTTC. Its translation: CSVGNRVGETQYF.

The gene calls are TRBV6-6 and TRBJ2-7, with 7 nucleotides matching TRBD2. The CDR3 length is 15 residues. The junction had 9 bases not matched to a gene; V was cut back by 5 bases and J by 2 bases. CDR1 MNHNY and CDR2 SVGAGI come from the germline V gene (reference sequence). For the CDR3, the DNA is TGTGCCAGCAGTGGGACCGGGGGAGGGACCTACGAGCAGTACTTC. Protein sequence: CASSGTGGGTYEQYF.

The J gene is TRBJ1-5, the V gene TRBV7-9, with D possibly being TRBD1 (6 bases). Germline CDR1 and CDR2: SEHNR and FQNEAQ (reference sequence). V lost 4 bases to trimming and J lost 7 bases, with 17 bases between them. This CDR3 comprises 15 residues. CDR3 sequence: CASSSGTQDWQPQHF. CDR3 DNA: TGTGCCAGCAGCTCCGGGACACAGGATTGGCAGCCCCAGCATTTT.

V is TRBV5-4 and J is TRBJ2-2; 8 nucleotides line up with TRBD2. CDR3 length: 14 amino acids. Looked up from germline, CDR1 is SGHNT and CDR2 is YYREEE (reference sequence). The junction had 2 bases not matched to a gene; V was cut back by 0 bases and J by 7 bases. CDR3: CASSLGLASGELFF. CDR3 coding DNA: TGTGCCAGCAGCTTGGGACTAGCGAGCGGGGAGCTGTTTTTT.

The CDR3 spells CSVDSSLAHGSYNEQFF. In DNA form, the CDR3 reads TGCAGCGTTGATTCCTCGTTAGCACATGGGTCCTACAATGAGCAGTTCTTC. This chain uses TRBV29-1 with TRBJ2-1, with no clear D. Germline loops: CDR1 SQVTM, CDR2 ANQGSEA. The germline V and J ends were trimmed by 3 bases and 1 base, with 19 bases remaining between them. The CDR3 runs to 17 residues.

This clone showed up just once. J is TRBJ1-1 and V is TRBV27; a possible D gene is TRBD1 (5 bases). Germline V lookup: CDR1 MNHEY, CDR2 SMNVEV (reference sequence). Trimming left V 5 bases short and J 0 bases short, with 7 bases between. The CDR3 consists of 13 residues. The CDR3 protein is CASSQGLNTEAFF. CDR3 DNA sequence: TGTGCCAGCAGTCAGGGATTGAACACTGAAGCTTTCTTT.

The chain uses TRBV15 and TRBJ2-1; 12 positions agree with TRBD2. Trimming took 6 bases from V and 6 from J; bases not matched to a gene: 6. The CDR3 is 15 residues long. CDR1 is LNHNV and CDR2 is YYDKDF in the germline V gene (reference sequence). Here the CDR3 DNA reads TGTGCCACCAGGGGACGACTAGCGGGAGCCAATGAGCAGTTCTTC. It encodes CATRGRLAGANEQFF.

CDR3 coding DNA: TGCGCCAGCAGCCAAGAGCCGGCGGCCCCTGGAAACACCATATATTTT. This sequence encodes CASSQEPAAPGNTIYF. This rearrangement joins TRBV4-1 to TRBJ1-3; D is undetermined. Germline V CDR1 and CDR2: MGHRA, YSYEKL. The CDR3 is made up of 16 amino acids. V lost 0 bases and J lost 2, with 11 bases in between.

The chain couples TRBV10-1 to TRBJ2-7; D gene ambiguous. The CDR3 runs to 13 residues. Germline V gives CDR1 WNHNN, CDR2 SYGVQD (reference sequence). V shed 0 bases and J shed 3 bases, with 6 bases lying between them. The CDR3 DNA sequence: TGCGCCAGCAGTGAGTCGGGCAGCTACGAGCAGTACTTC. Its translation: CASSESGSYEQYF.

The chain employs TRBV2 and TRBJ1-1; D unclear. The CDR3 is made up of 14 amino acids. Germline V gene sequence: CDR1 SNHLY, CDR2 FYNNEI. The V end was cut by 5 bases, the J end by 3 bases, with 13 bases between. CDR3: CASSYSVSDTEAFF. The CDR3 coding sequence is TGTGCCAGCAGTTACTCTGTAAGTGACACTGAAGCTTTCTTT. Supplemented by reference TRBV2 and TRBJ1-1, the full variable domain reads EPEVTQTPSHQVTQMGQEVILRCVPISNHLYFYWYRQILGQKVEFLVSFYNNEISEKSEIFDDQFSVERPDGSNFTLKIRSTKLEDSAMYFCASSYSVSDTEAFFGQGTRLTVV.

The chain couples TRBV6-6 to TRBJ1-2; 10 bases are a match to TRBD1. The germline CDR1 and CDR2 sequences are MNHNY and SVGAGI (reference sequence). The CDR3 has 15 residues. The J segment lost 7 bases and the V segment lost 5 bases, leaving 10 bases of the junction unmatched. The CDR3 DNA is TGTGCCAGCAGTCATTCCGGGACAGGGGCAACTGGCTACACCTTC. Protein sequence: CASSHSGTGATGYTF.

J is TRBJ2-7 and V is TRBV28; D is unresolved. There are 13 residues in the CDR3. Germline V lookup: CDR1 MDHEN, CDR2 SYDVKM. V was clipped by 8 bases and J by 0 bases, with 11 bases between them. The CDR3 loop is CASLYPGSYEQYF. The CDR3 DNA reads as TGTGCCAGCCTCTACCCGGGCTCCTACGAGCAGTACTTC.